What follows describes a single T cell receptor beta chain. Its antigen is not known. Only in-frame clones appear in the TCRdb table, and some are missing; sequencing was by immunoSEQ multiplex PCR. The sample shows about 350,000 clones, 86% of them seen only once. The sample is drawn from a study of Ad26.COV2.S vaccination and SARS-CoV-2 variants. Overall study: Intramuscular Ad26.COV2.S at 5x10^10 or 1x10^11 viral particles.

The study's findings and limits: Vaccine and placebo groups showed comparable non-spike TCR breadth. Placebo recipients trailed vaccine recipients in spike-specific TCR breadth.

Described treatment: about 20 received Ad26.COV2.S at low or high dose, single or two shots; roughly five received placebo; per-sample allocation not given. Samples came from day 63 after the first vaccine or placebo injection. Within Boston, the person who donated was an adult of 18-55 years. The material was peripheral blood, obtained in a trial of Ad26.COV2.S vaccine versus placebo. The TCR originated in a person between 18 and 60 years old who received the Ad26.COV2.S COVID-19 vaccine or a placebo.

This CDR3 is CASSESSPYEQYF. CDR3 in DNA: TGCGCCAGCAGTGAGTCGAGTCCGTACGAGCAGTACTTC. This chain uses TRBV10-2 with TRBJ2-7; D is ambiguous. The CDR3 extends over 13 amino acids. Germline CDR1 is WSHSY and CDR2 is SAAADI. Between the trimmed V and J ends, which lost 0 bases and 4 bases, there was a span of 7 bases.